A selection of T cell receptor beta chains follows, all from one sample in a study of T cell responses to AZD1222 COVID-19 vaccine. Only in-frame clones appear in the TCRdb table, and some are missing; sequencing was by immunoSEQ multiplex PCR. This sample has 150,000 or so clones, with approximately 94% found just once. Source: peripheral blood, taken on day 0 of AZD1222 vaccination. All receptors come from an adult in good health. Both conserved end residues are part of each CDR3. D genes are given only for firm matches. Clone size is shown for a subset of rows, as once, few, many or a class of expanded clone.

TRBJ1-2 . . TRBV29-1 CSVVWGAGKTNYGYTF TGCAGCGTTGTTTGGGGGGCAGGGAAAACTAACTATGGCTACACCTTC
TRBJ2-1 TRBD2 . TRBV5-4 CASSFPSGGDNEQFF TGTGCCAGCAGCTTCCCTAGCGGGGGGGACAATGAGCAGTTCTTC
TRBJ1-5 . . TRBV29-1 CSVEEDGQPQHF TGCAGCGTTGAGGAGGATGGTCAGCCCCAGCATTTT
TRBJ2-7 . . TRBV7-6 CASSSTDVAYEQYF TGTGCCAGCAGCTCGACTGACGTAGCCTACGAGCAGTACTTC
TRBJ2-7 . . TRBV2 CASLDSEGDDEQYF TGTGCCAGCTTGGACAGTGAAGGTGACGACGAGCAGTACTTC
TRBJ1-3 . . TRBV6-5 CASSWRQDGNTIYF TGTGCCAGCAGCTGGAGACAGGATGGAAACACCATATATTTT
TRBJ2-5 . . TRBV27 CASTDTVQETQYF TGTGCCAGCACCGATACAGTTCAAGAGACCCAGTACTTC
TRBJ2-7 . once TRBV7-2 CASSLLSAPGYEQYF TGTGCCAGCAGCTTACTGAGTGCACCCGGGTACGAGCAGTACTTC
TRBJ2-7 TRBD1 . TRBV5-5 CASSWRQGAYEQYF TGTGCCAGCAGCTGGCGACAGGGGGCATACGAGCAGTACTTC
TRBJ1-3 TRBD1 . TRBV6-4 CASSDLNRGSGNTIYF TGTGCCAGCAGTGACCTCAACAGGGGCTCTGGAAACACCATATATTTT
TRBJ1-1 . . TRBV18 CASSATANTEAFF TGTGCCAGCTCGGCCACAGCGAACACTGAAGCTTTCTTT
TRBJ2-7 . . TRBV6-4 CASSDSGGDEQYF TGTGCCAGCAGTGACTCGGGGGGCGACGAGCAGTACTTC
TRBJ2-1 . once TRBV3-1/TRBV3-2 CASSQVLGPEQFF TGTGCCAGCAGCCAAGTCTTAGGGCCTGAGCAGTTCTTC
TRBJ1-5 TRBD1 . TRBV7-9 CASSDGTGNQPQHF TGTGCCAGCAGCGACGGGACAGGGAATCAGCCCCAGCATTTT
TRBJ1-4 TRBD1 . TRBV6-5 CASSLQGGNEKLFF TGTGCCAGCAGTCTACAGGGGGGGAATGAAAAACTGTTTTTT
TRBJ1-5 . . TRBV7-6 CASSLDPAQPQHF TGTGCCAGCAGCTTAGACCCTGCTCAGCCCCAGCATTTT
TRBJ2-6 . . TRBV6-6 CASMAGAGANVLTF TGTGCCAGCATGGCAGGGGCCGGGGCCAACGTCCTGACTTTC
TRBJ2-7 . few TRBV19 CASSLVGTFYEQYF TGTGCCAGTAGTCTCGTAGGTACCTTCTACGAGCAGTACTTC
TRBJ1-4 TRBD1 . TRBV4-1 CASSQASNRGLDEKLFF TGCGCCAGCAGCCAAGCCTCCAACAGGGGTTTGGATGAAAAACTGTTTTTT
TRBJ2-2 . few TRBV6-4 CASSEGTGELFF TGTGCCAGCAGTGAGGGAACCGGGGAGCTGTTTTTT
TRBJ1-2 . . TRBV5-4 CASSLRGSYGYTF TGTGCCAGCAGCTTGAGGGGGTCGTATGGCTACACCTTC
TRBJ2-7 TRBD1 . TRBV4-1 CASSWGTGGPYEQYF TGCGCCAGCAGCTGGGGGACAGGGGGCCCCTACGAGCAGTACTTC
TRBJ2-3 . once TRBV5-4 CASSSGEGNTQYF TGTGCCAGCAGCTCCGGCGAGGGAAATACGCAGTATTTT
TRBJ1-2 . . TRBV6-5 CASSPDVAGLYGYTF TGTGCCAGCAGTCCCGATGTGGCAGGGCTCTATGGCTACACCTTC
TRBJ1-5 . . TRBV7-9 CASSFKDRGNNQPQHF TGTGCCAGCAGCTTCAAGGACAGAGGGAACAATCAGCCCCAGCATTTT
TRBJ1-4 TRBD1 . TRBV30 CAGGQGGKLFF TGTGCCGGAGGACAGGGAGGAAAACTGTTTTTT
TRBJ2-5 . . TRBV5-1 CASAREETQYF TGCGCCAGCGCGAGGGAAGAGACCCAGTACTTC
TRBJ1-2 . . TRBV6-1 CASSAGWGRENYGYTF TGTGCCAGCAGTGCAGGGTGGGGCAGGGAAAACTATGGCTACACCTTC
TRBJ1-5 . few TRBV3-1/TRBV3-2 CASSPGGGSNQPQHF TGTGCCAGCAGCCCTGGTGGGGGCAGCAATCAGCCCCAGCATTTT
TRBJ1-3 . . TRBV5-6 CASSQPGAPGNTIYF TGTGCCAGCAGCCAACCAGGGGCTCCTGGAAACACCATATATTTT
TRBJ2-5 . . TRBV19 CASSIVRGSETQYF TGTGCCAGTAGTATCGTAAGAGGCTCCGAGACCCAGTACTTC
TRBJ1-1 . . TRBV4-1 CASSWGTEAFF TGCGCCAGCAGCTGGGGCACTGAAGCTTTCTTT
TRBJ2-5 TRBD2 . TRBV29-1 CSAGGFQETQYF TGCAGCGCGGGGGGATTCCAAGAGACCCAGTACTTC
TRBJ1-5 . few TRBV19 CASSIDRTRVSPFYSNQPQHF TGTGCCAGTAGTATAGACCGTACCAGGGTATCTCCCTTTTATAGCAATCAGCCCCAGCATTTT
TRBJ1-4 TRBD1 . TRBV30 CAWSTGANEKLFF TGTGCCTGGAGTACAGGGGCTAATGAAAAACTGTTTTTT
TRBJ2-7 . . TRBV12-3/TRBV12-4 CASRPASSYEQYF TGTGCCAGCAGGCCCGCGAGCTCCTACGAGCAGTACTTC
TRBJ2-2 . . TRBV30 CAWSVGLATGELFF TGTGCCTGGAGTGTTGGCCTAGCCACCGGGGAGCTGTTTTTT
TRBJ1-1 . . TRBV5-6 CASSSTRGGNTEAFF TGTGCCAGCAGCTCTACCAGGGGTGGCAACACTGAAGCTTTCTTT
TRBJ1-2 . . TRBV5-4 CASSLNGNYGYTF TGTGCCAGCAGCTTAAACGGGAACTATGGCTACACCTTC
TRBJ1-2 . . TRBV6-5 CASRVGFLYGYTF TGTGCCAGCAGAGTTGGGTTTCTCTATGGCTACACCTTC
TRBJ2-6 . . TRBV4-1 CASSQERPYRAGANVLTF TGCGCCAGCAGCCAAGAAAGGCCCTACAGGGCTGGGGCCAACGTCCTGACTTTC
TRBJ2-7 TRBD1 . TRBV6-5 CASSYPGQGGEQYF TGTGCCAGCAGTTATCCCGGACAGGGAGGCGAGCAGTACTTC
TRBJ1-6 . . TRBV7-8 CASSPAPNSPLHF TGTGCCAGCAGCCCGGCCCCCAATTCACCCCTCCACTTT
TRBJ1-2 . . TRBV12-3/TRBV12-4 CASSSLGNYGYTF TGTGCCAGCAGTTCTTTGGGAAACTATGGCTACACCTTC
TRBJ1-1 TRBD1 . TRBV5-6 CASSLEGANTEAFF TGTGCCAGCAGCTTGGAGGGGGCGAACACTGAAGCTTTCTTT
TRBJ2-1 TRBD2 . TRBV3-1/TRBV3-2 CASSPRLAGGLGYNEQFF TGTGCCAGCAGCCCTAGACTAGCGGGAGGGCTTGGCTACAATGAGCAGTTCTTC
TRBJ1-2 TRBD1 . TRBV3-1/TRBV3-2 CASRPTGGNYGYTF TGTGCCAGCAGACCCACAGGGGGCAACTATGGCTACACCTTC
TRBJ2-1 . . TRBV7-9 CASSLVGLDNEQFF TGTGCCAGCAGCTTAGTGGGACTTGACAATGAGCAGTTCTTC